One and the same sample provided the 2 T cell receptor beta chains below, sequenced in a study of T cell responses to AZD1222 COVID-19 vaccine. Generated by immunoSEQ multiplex PCR, the TCRdb table keeps only in-frame clones and is missing some. Its table records around 140,000 clones. Sequencing used peripheral blood. Source of these receptors: an adult in good health.

CDR3 nucleotide sequence: TGTGCCAGCAGCCCCGAACTAGCGGGGGAACACTCCTACAATGAGCAGTTCTTC. This translates into CASSPELAGEHSYNEQFF. This rearrangement joins TRBV3-1 (or the pseudogene TRBV3-2) to TRBJ2-1, with 11 bases fitting TRBD2. The CDR3 spans 18 residues. J was trimmed by 0 bases and V by 4 bases; bases with no gene match: 8. Germline lookup yields CDR1 LGHDT and CDR2 YNNKEL (reference sequence).

The V call is TRBV5-1, the J call TRBJ2-3; 8 bases map to TRBD1. Trimming at V came to 2 bases and at J to 5 bases, leaving 4 bases not matched to a gene. This CDR3 region has 14 residues. Germline assignment: CDR1 SGHRS and CDR2 YFSETQ. CDR3 loop: CASSFGQGGDTQYF. The CDR3 nucleotides are TGCGCCAGCAGCTTCGGACAGGGTGGAGATACGCAGTATTTT.